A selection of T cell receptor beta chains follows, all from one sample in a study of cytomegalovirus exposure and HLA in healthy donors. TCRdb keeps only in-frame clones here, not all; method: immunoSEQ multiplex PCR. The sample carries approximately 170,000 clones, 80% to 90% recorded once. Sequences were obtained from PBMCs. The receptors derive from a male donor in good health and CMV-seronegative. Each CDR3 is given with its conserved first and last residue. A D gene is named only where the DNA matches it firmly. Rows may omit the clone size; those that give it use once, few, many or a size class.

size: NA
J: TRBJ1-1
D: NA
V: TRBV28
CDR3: CASSFPDRLNTEAFF
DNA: TGTGCCAGCAGTTTTCCTGACAGGTTGAACACTGAAGCTTTCTTT

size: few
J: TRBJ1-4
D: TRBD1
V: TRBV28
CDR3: CASSFATGGTNEKLFF
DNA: TGTGCCAGCAGTTTCGCTACAGGGGGAACTAATGAAAAACTGTTTTTT

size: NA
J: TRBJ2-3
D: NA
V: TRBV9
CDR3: CASSVGQGISTDTQYF
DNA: TGTGCCAGCAGCGTAGGCCAGGGAATTAGCACAGATACGCAGTATTTT

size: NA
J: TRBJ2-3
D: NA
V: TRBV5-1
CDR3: CASSLLAHKSTDTQYF
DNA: TGCGCCAGCAGCTTGTTGGCACACAAAAGCACAGATACGCAGTATTTT

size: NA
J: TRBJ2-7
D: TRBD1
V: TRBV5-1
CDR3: CASSLGTGYLYEQYF
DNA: TGCGCCAGCAGCTTGGGGACAGGATATCTGTACGAGCAGTACTTC

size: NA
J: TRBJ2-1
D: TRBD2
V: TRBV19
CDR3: CASSGTSGEYNEQFF
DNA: TGTGCCAGTAGTGGGACTAGCGGGGAGTACAATGAGCAGTTCTTC

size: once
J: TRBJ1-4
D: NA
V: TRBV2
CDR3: CASSDPAGINEKLFF
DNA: TGTGCCAGCAGTGATCCGGCAGGGATCAATGAAAAACTGTTTTTT

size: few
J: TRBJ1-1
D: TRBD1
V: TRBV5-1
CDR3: CASSLDRGRRTEAFF
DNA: TGCGCCAGCAGCTTGGACAGGGGGCGAAGGACTGAAGCTTTCTTT

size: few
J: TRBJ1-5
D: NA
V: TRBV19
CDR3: CASSPWAENSNQPQHF
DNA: TGTGCCAGTAGTCCCTGGGCAGAGAATAGCAATCAGCCCCAGCATTTT

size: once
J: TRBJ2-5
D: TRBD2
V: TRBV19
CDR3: CASSIGSLAGLQETQYF
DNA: TGTGCCAGTAGTATAGGGTCCCTAGCGGGGCTACAAGAGACCCAGTACTTC

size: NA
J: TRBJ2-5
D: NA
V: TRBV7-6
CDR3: CASSSQKQGTQETQYF
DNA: TGTGCCAGCAGCTCTCAAAAGCAGGGTACACAAGAGACCCAGTACTTC

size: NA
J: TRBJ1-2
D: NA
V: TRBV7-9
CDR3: CASSPSDTANYGYTF
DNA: TGTGCCAGCAGCCCATCGGACACAGCTAACTATGGCTACACCTTC

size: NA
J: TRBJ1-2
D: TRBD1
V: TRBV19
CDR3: CASRTTGGNPYGYTF
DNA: TGTGCCAGTAGGACGACAGGGGGTAATCCCTATGGCTACACCTTC

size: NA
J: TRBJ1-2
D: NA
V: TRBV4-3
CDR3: CASSQDRRDGYTF
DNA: TGCGCCAGCAGCCAAGATCGGAGGGATGGCTACACCTTC

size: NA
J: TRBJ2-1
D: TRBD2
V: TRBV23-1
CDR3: CASSQPSLAGREFF
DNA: TGCGCCAGCAGTCAACCCTCGCTAGCGGGGAGGGAGTTCTTC

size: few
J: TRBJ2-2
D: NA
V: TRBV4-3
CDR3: CASSPGGPDTGELFF
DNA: TGCGCCAGCAGCCCTGGGGGCCCGGACACCGGGGAGCTGTTTTTT

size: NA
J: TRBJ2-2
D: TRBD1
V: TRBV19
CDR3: CASNDRGRTGELFF
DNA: TGTGCCAGTAATGACAGGGGGCGCACCGGGGAGCTGTTTTTT

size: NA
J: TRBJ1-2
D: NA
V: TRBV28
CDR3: CASSFSGRQGYGYTF
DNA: TGTGCCAGCAGTTTTTCAGGCAGGCAGGGCTATGGCTACACCTTC

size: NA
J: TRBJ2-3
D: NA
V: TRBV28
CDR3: CASSLWAGTDTQYF
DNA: TGTGCCAGCAGTTTATGGGCGGGAACAGATACGCAGTATTTT

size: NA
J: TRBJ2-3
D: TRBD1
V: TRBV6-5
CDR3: CASSYSGTGGYDTQYF
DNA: TGTGCCAGCAGTTACAGTGGGACAGGGGGCTACGATACGCAGTATTTT

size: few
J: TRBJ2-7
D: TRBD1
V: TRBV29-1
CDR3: CSVGTGVDEQYF
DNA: TGCAGCGTGGGGACAGGGGTAGACGAGCAGTACTTC

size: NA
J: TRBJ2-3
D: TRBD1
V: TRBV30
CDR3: CASYRGGADTQYF
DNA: TGTGCCTCCTACAGGGGTGGTGCAGATACGCAGTATTTT